This T cell receptor beta chain emerged from a study of OX40 agonist ivuxolimab in advanced cancers. Study information: Subjects had a mean age of around 60 years, with a range of roughly 20 to 79; roughly 80% were male. Two cutaneous melanoma patients and one hepatocellular carcinoma patient, three in all, had partial responses. Whole-study findings and limits: Compared with others, partial responders at 0.1-3.0 mg/kg displayed clonal expansion among the lowest.

Repertoires were generated with immunoSEQ multiplex PCR, while TCRdb's copy carries only in-frame clones and drops some. The sample shows 77,000 or so clones, 90% to 95% of them seen only once. To note about this clone: The target antigen is unknown.

CDR1 is MNHEY, CDR2 SVGAGI, per germline. The ends were cut back, 0 bases at V and 6 bases at J, with 14 bases in the middle. The CDR3 loop spans 15 amino acids. The TCR sequence derives from an adult with an advanced solid tumor such as melanoma, head and neck, liver or kidney cancer. This chain links TRBV6-5 with TRBJ1-1; D possibly corresponds to TRBD1 (5 bases). Sequencing used CD4+ or CD8+ T cells sorted from blood, obtained in a trial of the OX40 agonist ivuxolimab. The DNA for the CDR3 is TGTGCCAGCAGTTACTCCCCGGGGGGGGACCCTGAAGCTTTCTTT. Its translation is CASSYSPGGDPEAFF.